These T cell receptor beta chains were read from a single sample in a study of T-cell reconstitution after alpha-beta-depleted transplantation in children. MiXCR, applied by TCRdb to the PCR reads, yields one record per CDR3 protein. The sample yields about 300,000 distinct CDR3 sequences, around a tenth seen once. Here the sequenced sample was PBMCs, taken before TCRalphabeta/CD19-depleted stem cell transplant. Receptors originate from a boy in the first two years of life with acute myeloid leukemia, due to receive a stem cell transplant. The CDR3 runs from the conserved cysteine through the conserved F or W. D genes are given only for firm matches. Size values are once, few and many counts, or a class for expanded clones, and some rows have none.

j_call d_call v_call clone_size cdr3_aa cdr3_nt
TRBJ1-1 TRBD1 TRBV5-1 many CASSLDGQGNTEAFF TGCGCCAGCAGCTTGGATGGACAGGGGAACACTGAAGCTTTCTTT
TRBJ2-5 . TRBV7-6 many CASSRGGFQETQYF TGTGCCAGCAGCCGTGGGGGGTTTCAAGAGACCCAGTACTTC
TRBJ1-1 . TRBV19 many CASSNVIEAFF TGTGCCAGTAGTAATGTAATTGAAGCTTTCTTT
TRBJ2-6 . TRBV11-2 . CASSLWRTRTANVLTF TGTGCCAGCAGCTTATGGAGGACAAGGACGGCCAACGTCCTGACTTTC
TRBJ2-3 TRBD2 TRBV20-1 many CSARDHTVAGGLPRTDTQYF TGCAGTGCTAGAGATCATACCGTTGCGGGAGGGCTGCCCCGCACAGATACGCAGTATTTT
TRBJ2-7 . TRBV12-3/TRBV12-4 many CASSPDMGEQYF TGTGCCAGCAGCCCAGACATGGGCGAGCAGTACTTC
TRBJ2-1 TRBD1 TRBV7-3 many CASSLQGDAPLPMLF TGTGCCAGCAGCTTACAGGGGGATGCCCCTTTGCCTATGCTGTTC
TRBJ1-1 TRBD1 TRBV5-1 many CASSRTTGGLTEAFF TGCGCCAGCAGCCGTACCACAGGGGGCCTCACTGAAGCTTTCTTT
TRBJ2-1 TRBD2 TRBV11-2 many CASSSSGRDVNEQFF TGTGCCAGCAGCTCTAGCGGGAGGGACGTCAATGAGCAGTTCTTC
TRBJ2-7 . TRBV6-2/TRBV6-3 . CASSSGDTFYEQYF TGTGCCAGCAGTTCAGGGGACACATTCTACGAGCAGTACTTC
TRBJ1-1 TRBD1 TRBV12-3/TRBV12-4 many CASSSGTVTEAFF TGTGCCAGCAGTTCCGGGACAGTCACTGAAGCTTTCTTT
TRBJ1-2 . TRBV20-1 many CSARDEGIYSGYTF TGCAGTGCTAGAGATGAAGGAATTTACTCTGGCTACACCTTC
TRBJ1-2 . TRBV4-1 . CASARVGEDGYTF TGCGCCAGCGCCCGGGTCGGCGAGGATGGCTACACCTTC
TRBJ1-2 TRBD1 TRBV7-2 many CASSLKGAGGTF TGTGCCAGCAGCTTAAAGGGGGCGGGGGGCACCTTC
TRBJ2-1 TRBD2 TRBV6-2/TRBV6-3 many CASTRPTSDNEQFF TGTGCCAGCACTCGACCGACTAGCGACAATGAGCAGTTCTTC
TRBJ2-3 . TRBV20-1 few CSASEPGRTDTQYF TGCAGTGCTAGTGAACCGGGAAGGACAGATACGCAGTATTTT
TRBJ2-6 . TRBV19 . CASSMVSGANVLTF TGTGCCAGTAGTATGGTCTCTGGGGCCAACGTCCTGACTTTC
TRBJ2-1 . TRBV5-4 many CASSPDRSSYNEQFF TGTGCCAGCAGCCCGGACAGAAGCTCCTACAATGAGCAGTTCTTC
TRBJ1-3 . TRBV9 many CASSVEWAGNTIYF TGTGCCAGCAGCGTAGAATGGGCGGGAAACACCATATATTTT
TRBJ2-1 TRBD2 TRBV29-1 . CSAGLAGLKKQFF TGCAGCGCCGGACTAGCGGGGCTCAAAAAGCAGTTCTTC
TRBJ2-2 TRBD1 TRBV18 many CASSPGQAANTGELFF TGTGCCAGCTCACCTGGACAGGCCGCGAACACCGGGGAGCTGTTTTTT
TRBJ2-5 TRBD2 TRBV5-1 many CASSLAGVKETQYF TGCGCCAGCAGCTTAGCGGGGGTAAAAGAGACCCAGTACTTC
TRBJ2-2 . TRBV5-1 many CASSLAGASFNTGELFF TGCGCCAGCAGCTTGGCGGGGGCCTCCTTCAACACCGGGGAGCTGTTTTTT
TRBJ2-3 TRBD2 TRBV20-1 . CSARARLAGRGDTQYF TGCAGTGCTAGAGCTCGGCTAGCGGGTCGAGGAGATACGCAGTATTTT
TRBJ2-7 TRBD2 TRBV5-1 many CASSLASSGSHEQYF TGCGCCAGCAGCTTGGCGTCTAGCGGGAGCCACGAGCAGTACTTC
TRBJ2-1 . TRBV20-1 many CSARYPAWNEQFF TGCAGTGCTAGATATCCCGCATGGAATGAGCAGTTCTTC
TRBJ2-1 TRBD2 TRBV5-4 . CASSLAAGVHNEQFF TGTGCCAGCAGCTTGGCAGCGGGAGTACATAATGAGCAGTTCTTC
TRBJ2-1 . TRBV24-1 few CATSDFSGDEQFF TGTGCCACCAGTGATTTCAGTGGCGATGAGCAGTTCTTC
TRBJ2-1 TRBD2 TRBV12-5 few CASGLTSGPPLYNEQFF TGTGCTAGTGGCCTGACTAGCGGCCCACCCCTTTACAATGAGCAGTTCTTC
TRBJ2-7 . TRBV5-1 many CASSFGQPSSYEQYF TGCGCCAGCAGCTTCGGACAGCCATCCTCCTACGAGCAGTACTTC
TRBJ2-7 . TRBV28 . CASSLLTGIYEQYF TGTGCCAGCAGTTTACTCACAGGGATTTACGAGCAGTACTTC
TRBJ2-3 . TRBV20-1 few CSARGGQYFTDTQYF TGCAGTGCTAGAGGTGGACAGTATTTCACAGATACGCAGTATTTT
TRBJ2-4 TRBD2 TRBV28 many CASSPLPGLAGELAKNIQYF TGTGCCAGCAGTCCCCTCCCGGGACTAGCGGGGGAACTAGCCAAAAACATTCAGTACTTC
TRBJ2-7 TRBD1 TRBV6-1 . CASRGQGASEQYF TGTGCCAGCCGCGGACAGGGGGCGTCCGAGCAGTACTTC